One sample yielded the 4 T cell receptor beta chains listed below, sequenced in a study of T cells after yellow fever vaccination. TCRdb reanalysed the 5' RACE reads using MiXCR and keeps one entry per CDR3 protein. The sample has roughly 310,000 distinct CDR3 sequences, around 4% seen once. The material was PBMCs, obtained on the day of the yellow fever booster vaccination. Receptor source: a man aged 18 to 30 who received the YFV17D yellow fever vaccine.

This clonotype was found many times. The rearrangement joins TRBV7-9 to TRBJ2-2; D is unresolved. The CDR3 covers 12 residues. CDR1 is SEHNR, CDR2 FQNEAQ, per germline (reference sequence). The V end was cut by 3 bases, the J end by 7 bases, with 6 bases between. Here the CDR3 DNA reads TGTGCCAGCAGCTTGTGGGACGGGGAGCTGTTTTTT. Amino acid sequence: CASSLWDGELFF.

This clonotype came up many times. The chain uses TRBV12-3 or TRBV12-4 and TRBJ2-6, with D perhaps TRBD1 (6 bases). V was shortened by 5 bases and J by 2 bases, with 16 bases between the two germline ends. The CDR3 is 17 amino acids. The CDR3 loop reads CASSIDRTLTGANVLTF. The DNA for the CDR3 is TGTGCCAGCAGTATAGACAGGACGCTGACTGGGGCCAACGTCCTGACTTTC.

This clonotype appeared many times. J is TRBJ2-3 and V is TRBV19; D is ambiguous. CDR3 length equals 13 residues. CDR1 and CDR2 from the germline V gene are LNHDA and SQIVND (reference sequence). The V gene lost 6 bases and the J gene lost 1 base, with 8 bases spanning the gap. The CDR3 reads CASRGARTDTQYF. The CDR3 nucleotides read TGTGCCAGTAGAGGAGCCCGCACAGATACGCAGTATTTT.

This clonotype was counted ten times or more. CDR3 protein: CASSLEGDPSGNTIYF. As DNA, the CDR3 is TGCGCCAGCAGCTTGGAGGGGGATCCCTCTGGAAACACCATATATTTT. V gene TRBV5-1 combines with J gene TRBJ1-3, with D possibly TRBD1 on 6 matching bases. The germline gives CDR1 SGHRS, CDR2 YFSETQ. V was pared by 0 bases and J by 0 bases, with 10 bases between. The CDR3 extends over 16 amino acids. The full variable domain, in which reference TRBV5-1 and TRBJ1-3 provide the parts outside the CDR3, is KAGVTQTPRYLIKTRGQQVTLSCSPISGHRSVSWYQQTPGQGLQFLFEYFSETQRNKGNFPGRFSGRQFSNSRSEMNVSTLELGDSALYLCASSLEGDPSGNTIYFGEGSWLTVV.